One and the same sample provided the 21 T cell receptor beta chains below, sequenced in a study of T cell repertoires in cytomegalovirus infection. From the reads, TCRdb called clonotypes with MiXCR, one entry per CDR3 protein. This table holds 740,000 or so distinct CDR3 sequences, about 40% found once. What was sequenced was PBMCs. These receptors were collected from a human donor in good health (CMV status not recorded). Some clones in this sample may be carry-over from other donors' samples.

This clonotype has at least ten counts. The chain employs TRBV7-8 and TRBJ1-5; the match to TRBD1 covers 9 bases. The J segment lost 2 bases and the V segment lost 3 bases, leaving 5 bases of the junction unmatched. The germline CDR1 and CDR2 sequences are SGHVS and FQNEAQ. The CDR3 is made up of 16 amino acids. This CDR3 is CASSLRDRVGNQPQHF. The CDR3 DNA follows: TGTGCCAGCAGCTTGCGGGACAGGGTTGGCAATCAGCCCCAGCATTTT. Variable domain in full (rest from reference TRBV7-8 and TRBJ1-5): GAGVSQSPRYKVAKRGQDVALRCDPISGHVSLFWYQQALGQGPEFLTYFQNEAQLDKSGLPSDRFFAERPEGSVSTLKIQRTQQEDSAVYLCASSLRDRVGNQPQHFGDGTRLSIL.

A few counts support this clonotype. This chain joins TRBV7-8 and TRBJ1-6; 7 bases are shared with TRBD1. The V gene's germline CDR1 is SGHVS and CDR2 FQNEAQ. CDR3 size: 15 residues. The V segment lost 5 bases and the J segment 9 bases; nucleotides outside the gene matches: 10. CDR3 residues: CASSRSGTDGSPLHF. Here the CDR3 DNA reads TGTGCCAGCAGCCGCTCCGGGACAGACGGTTCACCCCTCCACTTT.

This clonotype was counted between two and nine times. The V gene is TRBV28, the J gene TRBJ2-7; possible D gene TRBD1, 6 bases. CDR1 MDHEN and CDR2 SYDVKM come from the germline V gene. CDR3 length: 13 residues. The CDR3 DNA reads TGTGCCAGCAGCAACTGGACAGTAGGAGCGGTTACGGTC. This translates into CASSNWTVGAVTV.

CDR3 sequence reads: CASRGQAYNEQFF. CDR3 DNA sequence: TGTGCCAGCCGCGGACAGGCCTACAATGAGCAGTTCTTC. This rearrangement joins TRBV12-3 or TRBV12-4 to TRBJ2-1; 7 bases line up with TRBD1. V lost 8 bases and J lost 2; bases outside the gene matches: 3. CDR3 size: 13 residues.

V gene TRBV12-3 or TRBV12-4 combines with J gene TRBJ2-5, with D possibly being TRBD1 or TRBD2 (7 bases each). The CDR3 runs to 16 residues. V lost 6 bases, J lost 5 bases, and 22 bases lay in between. DNA of the CDR3: TGTGCCAGCAGCTACGCCTGGGAGGGGGCCGGGGAGACCCAGTACTTC. Its translation is CASSYAWEGAGETQYF.

This clonotype was recorded at least ten times. The genes are TRBV12-3 or TRBV12-4 and TRBJ2-3, with 8 bases matching TRBD2. Trimming took 5 bases from V and 5 from J; bases not matched to a gene: 9. The CDR3 spans 15 residues. The chain's CDR3 is CASSISGIGLDTQYF. DNA of the CDR3: TGTGCCAGCAGTATTAGCGGGATCGGGTTAGATACGCAGTATTTT.

Regarding this clonotype: This likely comes from a read error, as the CDR3 has no conserved phenylalanine or tryptophan at its end. This chain joins TRBV19 and TRBJ2-1; D call uncertain. This CDR3 region has 15 residues. Germline V gene lookup returns CDR1 LNHDA and CDR2 SQIVND (reference sequence). V lost 3 bases and J lost 10, with 19 bases in between. CDR3 sequence (DNA): TGTGCCAGTAGTATCGGGTTCGCGGAAACCCTCGAGCAGTTCATC. Protein sequence: CASSIGFAETLEQFI.

This clonotype was seen a handful of times. V is TRBV5-6 and J is TRBJ2-2, with D unclear. V lost 0 bases to trimming and J lost 2 bases, with 8 bases between them. The CDR3 covers 15 residues. In germline, CDR1 is SGHDT, CDR2 YYEEEE. This CDR3 reads CASSLVWTNTGELFF. The CDR3 nucleotides read TGTGCCAGCAGCTTGGTTTGGACCAACACCGGGGAGCTGTTTTTT.

CDR3 residues: CSASGAGGAYNEQFF. For the CDR3, the DNA is TGCAGTGCTAGCGGTGCGGGGGGGGCATACAATGAGCAGTTCTTC. This rearrangement joins TRBV20-1 to TRBJ2-1; 9 nucleotides match TRBD2. The CDR3 contains 15 residues. Germline-derived CDR1 and CDR2 are DFQATT and SNEGSKA (reference sequence). V was pared by 3 bases and J by 4 bases, with 7 bases of the junction left unmatched.

In DNA, the CDR3 is TGTGCCAGCAGCCTAGGGACTAGCGGGGGGGCCGGGGAGACCCAGTACTTC. Protein: CASSLGTSGGAGETQYF. V is TRBV7-3 and J is TRBJ2-5, with TRBD2 identical over 16 bases. The length of the CDR3 is 17 residues. The junction had 8 bases not matched to a gene; V was cut back by 5 bases and J by 5 bases. Germline V gene sequence: CDR1 SGHTA, CDR2 FQGTGA.

Many counts were recorded for this clonotype. This chain links TRBV7-6 with TRBJ2-5, with 9 positions matching TRBD1. V shed 5 bases, J shed 4 bases, and the junction held 8 bases outside the gene matches. Germline V CDR1 and CDR2: SGHVS, FNYEAQ. This CDR3 contains 15 residues. In DNA, the CDR3 is TGTGCCAGCAGCACCGGACAGGGGATAGGAGAGACCCAGTACTTC. Translated: CASSTGQGIGETQYF.

This clonotype came up a few times. The V and J genes are TRBV7-9 and TRBJ2-2; 8 bases line up with TRBD2. Per the germline V gene, CDR1 is SEHNR and CDR2 is FQNEAQ (reference sequence). CDR3 length: 16 amino acids. With V trimmed by 5 bases and J by 4 bases, 9 bases remained unmatched. The CDR3 sequence: CASSKYDRGGTGELFF. For the CDR3, the DNA is TGTGCCAGCAGCAAATACGACCGGGGGGGCACCGGGGAGCTGTTTTTT.

In its sample, this clonotype was seen a few times. The genes are TRBV7-6 and TRBJ2-6; D is undetermined. The CDR3 runs to 16 residues. V was clipped by 4 bases and J by 3 bases, with 13 bases between them. Germline CDR1 and CDR2: SGHVS and FNYEAQ. The CDR3 coding sequence is TGTGCCAGCAGCTGGAAACGGGCTGTTGGGGCCAACGTCCTGACTTTC. Residues: CASSWKRAVGANVLTF. Based on the CDR3 plus reference TRBV7-6 and TRBJ2-6, the full variable domain is GAGVSQSPRYKVTKRGQDVALRCDPISGHVSLYWYRQALGQGPEFLTYFNYEAQQDKSGLPNDRFSAERPEGSISTLTIQRTEQRDSAMYRCASSWKRAVGANVLTFGAGSRLTVL.

This clonotype was recorded at least ten times. The chain couples TRBV7-9 to TRBJ2-3, with D unclear. Germline V gene lookup returns CDR1 SEHNR and CDR2 FQNEAQ (reference sequence). This CDR3 is built from 13 residues. V was trimmed by 4 bases and J by 0 bases, leaving 5 bases between them. CDR3 loop: CASSSPSTDTQYF. CDR3 coding DNA: TGTGCCAGCAGCTCACCGAGCACAGATACGCAGTATTTT.

This clonotype was found a few times. V gene TRBV28 combines with J gene TRBJ1-6, with 9 nucleotides matching TRBD1. This CDR3 comprises 15 residues. Germline V gene lookup returns CDR1 MDHEN and CDR2 SYDVKM. J gave up 7 bases and V 11 bases, and 12 bases lay outside the gene matches. The CDR3 here is CAGAPGTGRNSPLHF. CDR3 nucleotides: TGTGCCGGAGCACCCGGGACAGGGCGGAATTCACCCCTCCACTTT.

V and J are TRBV2 and TRBJ2-6; D remains ambiguous. This CDR3 has 17 amino acids. The germline V and J ends were trimmed by 2 bases and 0 bases, with 11 bases remaining between them. The germline V gene encodes CDR1 SNHLY and CDR2 FYNNEI. The CDR3 region is CASSERVGSSGANVLTF. The CDR3 nucleotides read TGTGCCAGCAGTGAACGAGTAGGCTCCTCTGGGGCCAACGTCCTGACTTTC.

This rearrangement joins TRBV6-1 to TRBJ1-3, with a weak D call TRBD1 (5 bases). The germline V and J ends were trimmed by 6 bases and 0 bases, with 15 bases remaining between them. Germline CDR1 MNHNS, CDR2 SASEGT. CDR3 length: 16 residues. The CDR3 DNA is TGTGCCAGCAGACCACAGGTCCCGCGCTCTGGAAACACCATATATTTT. Its translation is CASRPQVPRSGNTIYF.

This clonotype has just a few counts. V gene TRBV7-2 combines with J gene TRBJ1-1; D not resolved. Germline V gene data show CDR1 as SGHTA and CDR2 as FQGNSA. Trimming took 2 bases from V and 0 from J, leaving 16 bases between them. The CDR3 is made up of 17 amino acids. CDR3 residues: CASSLRRGQYLNTEAFF. The CDR3 bases are TGTGCCAGCAGCTTAAGACGTGGGCAGTACTTGAACACTGAAGCTTTCTTT.

The J gene is TRBJ1-3, the V gene TRBV6-5; the D gene is possibly TRBD1 (6 bases). V dropped 5 bases and J dropped 7 bases, with 12 bases sitting between them. Germline V gene data show CDR1 as MNHEY and CDR2 as SVGAGI. This CDR3 is built from 13 residues. The CDR3 protein is CASSRQAGNTIYF. In nucleotides, the CDR3 is TGTGCCAGCAGTCGACAGGCGGGCAACACCATATATTTT.

The chain recombines TRBV28 with TRBJ2-3; 9 bases are a match to TRBD2. The CDR3 runs to 14 residues. The trim removed 4 bases at V and 3 bases at J, leaving 2 bases unmatched. Germline CDR1 and CDR2: MDHEN and SYDVKM. The CDR3 loop is CASSSSGETDTQYF. Written as DNA, the CDR3 is TGTGCCAGCAGTTCTAGCGGGGAGACAGATACGCAGTATTTT.

The CDR3 DNA reads TGTGCCAGCAGCCCACCAGGGATTAATGAAAAACTGTTTTTT. Translating it yields CASSPPGINEKLFF. The chain uses TRBV7-9 and TRBJ1-4; D is perhaps TRBD1 (5 bases). The V and J ends lost 5 bases and 4 bases respectively, with 11 bases between them. The CDR3 contains 14 residues. CDR1 is SEHNR and CDR2 is FQNEAQ in the germline V gene (reference sequence).